A selection of T cell receptor beta chains follows, all from one sample in a study of Graves' ophthalmopathy and Graves' hyperthyroidism. Using its own MiXCR run on the multiplex PCR reads, TCRdb lists one record per CDR3 protein. The table shows roughly 610,000 distinct CDR3 sequences, with 20% to 25% occurring only once. The sequenced sample consisted of peripheral blood. These receptors all come from a woman in her late teens or twenties with stable Graves' hyperthyroidism. Some clones in this sample may be carry-over from other donors' samples. Both conserved end residues are part of each CDR3. D genes are given only for firm matches. The size field is filled for only some rows; it gives once, few, many or a size class.

v_call: TRBV4-1; clone_size: -; d_call: -; j_call: TRBJ1-1; cdr3_nt: TGCGCCAGCAGCCAATGGCCAGAGAAGAAGGAGAGGCCCACTGAAGCTTTCTTT; cdr3_aa: CASSQWPEKKERPTEAFF
v_call: TRBV20-1; clone_size: -; d_call: -; j_call: TRBJ1-2; cdr3_nt: TGCAGTGCTGCCCCTCCGGGCGCTAACTATGGCTACACCTTC; cdr3_aa: CSAAPPGANYGYTF
v_call: TRBV7-2; clone_size: -; d_call: -; j_call: TRBJ1-6; cdr3_nt: TGTGCCAGCAGCCCCCAAGGGAACTCCTATAATTCACCCCTCCACTTT; cdr3_aa: CASSPQGNSYNSPLHF
v_call: TRBV19; clone_size: many; d_call: -; j_call: TRBJ1-1; cdr3_nt: TGTGCCAGTAGTATGGTGGTGGCCACTGAAGCTTTCTTT; cdr3_aa: CASSMVVATEAFF
v_call: TRBV6-2/TRBV6-3; clone_size: many; d_call: -; j_call: TRBJ2-5; cdr3_nt: TGTGCCAGCAGTTACTCTAGCGCCCAAGAGACCCAGTACTTC; cdr3_aa: CASSYSSAQETQYF
v_call: TRBV7-9; clone_size: few; d_call: -; j_call: TRBJ2-2; cdr3_nt: TGTGCCAGCAGCTTAGACAGGAGGACCGCGTCGAACACCGGGGAGCTGTTTTTT; cdr3_aa: CASSLDRRTASNTGELFF
v_call: TRBV10-1; clone_size: few; d_call: -; j_call: TRBJ2-5; cdr3_nt: TGCGCCAGCAGTGATCCCAACCAGGGGGAGACCCAGTACTTC; cdr3_aa: CASSDPNQGETQYF
v_call: TRBV7-2; clone_size: many; d_call: TRBD2; j_call: TRBJ2-5; cdr3_nt: TGTGCCAGCAGCTCGGGGGGGGGCAGCCAAGAGACCCAGTACTTC; cdr3_aa: CASSSGGGSQETQYF
v_call: TRBV6-1; clone_size: many; d_call: -; j_call: TRBJ2-7; cdr3_nt: TGTGCCAGCAGCTCCGGGACTAAGGGGGACGAGCAGTACTTC; cdr3_aa: CASSSGTKGDEQYF
v_call: TRBV28; clone_size: -; d_call: -; j_call: TRBJ1-1; cdr3_nt: TGTGCCAGCAGAAGCACTGAAGCTTTCTTT; cdr3_aa: CASRSTEAFF
v_call: TRBV19; clone_size: -; d_call: -; j_call: TRBJ2-7; cdr3_nt: TGTGCCAGTGCGCGCGGGGATGGATACGAGCAGTACTTC; cdr3_aa: CASARGDGYEQYF
v_call: TRBV3-1; clone_size: -; d_call: -; j_call: TRBJ2-2; cdr3_nt: TGTGCCAGCAGGCGCGGGACAGCGAACACCGGGGAGCTGTTTTTT; cdr3_aa: CASRRGTANTGELFF
v_call: TRBV19; clone_size: -; d_call: -; j_call: TRBJ1-2; cdr3_nt: TGTGCCAGTAGTACGCTGACAGGCTCCTATGGCTACACCTTC; cdr3_aa: CASSTLTGSYGYTF
v_call: TRBV6-1; clone_size: many; d_call: -; j_call: TRBJ1-6; cdr3_nt: TGTGCCACCTCCGCAGGGATCTCCTATAATTCACCCCTCCACTTT; cdr3_aa: CATSAGISYNSPLHF
v_call: TRBV7-2; clone_size: -; d_call: -; j_call: TRBJ1-1; cdr3_nt: TGTGCCAGCAGCTCCAAAAGGGGGGCTGAAGCTTTCTTT; cdr3_aa: CASSSKRGAEAFF
v_call: TRBV5-1; clone_size: few; d_call: TRBD1; j_call: TRBJ1-2; cdr3_nt: TGCGCCAGCAGCCCGTTAGGGGGCCCACTTAACTATGGCTACACCTTC; cdr3_aa: CASSPLGGPLNYGYTF
v_call: TRBV19; clone_size: -; d_call: TRBD1; j_call: TRBJ2-5; cdr3_nt: TGTGTCAGCAAGTTGTCCAGGGGGCAAGAGACCCAGTACTTC; cdr3_aa: CVSKLSRGQETQYF